These 12 T cell receptor beta chains share one sample of origin, sequenced in a study of memory CD4+ T cells and cytomegalovirus serostatus. The sort gate was single viable CD3+CD4+CD8-CD45RO+ cells for memory CD4+ T cells. Measured with immunoSEQ multiplex PCR; TCRdb has only the in-frame clones, and not every one. The table records 38,000 or so clones, around 79% of them present only once. The sequenced sample was memory CD4+ T cells from blood. These receptors were obtained from an adult in good health and CMV-seronegative.

V is TRBV6-1 and J is TRBJ2-3; D tentatively reads TRBD1 or TRBD2 (5 bases each). The CDR3 length is 15 residues. CDR1 and CDR2 (germline): MNHNS, SASEGT. V lost 6 bases to trimming and J lost 5 bases, with 18 bases between them. This chain's CDR3 is CASSDPRAGGDTQYF. DNA for the CDR3: TGTGCCAGCAGCGATCCTCGGGCTGGGGGAGATACGCAGTATTTT.

CDR3 in amino acids: CASSPMRETYGYTF. In DNA form, the CDR3 reads TGTGCCAGCAGCCCAATGAGGGAAACATATGGCTACACCTTC. The chain uses TRBV11-2 and TRBJ1-2; no clear D gene. The V end was cut by 5 bases, the J end by 5 bases, with 15 bases between. The CDR3 is 14 amino acids. Germline V gene lookup returns CDR1 SGHAT and CDR2 FQNNGV. The complete variable domain, with remaining parts taken from reference TRBV11-2 and TRBJ1-2, reads EAGVAQSPRYKIIEKRQSVAFWCNPISGHATLYWYQQILGQGPKLLIQFQNNGVVDDSQLPKDRFSAERLKGVDSTLKIQPAKLEDSAVYLCASSPMRETYGYTFGSGTRLTVV.

The chain joins TRBV2 to TRBJ2-1; 7 positions agree with TRBD2. The CDR3 sequence is 16 residues long. J lost 6 bases, V lost 8 bases, and 16 bases had no gene match. Per germline, CDR1 SNHLY and CDR2 FYNNEI. As DNA, the CDR3 is TGTGCCAGCGATAGAGGGACTACCCGACACGGCAATGAGCAGTTCTTC. Its protein product is CASDRGTTRHGNEQFF.

This sequence joins TRBV2 and TRBJ2-7; D might be TRBD2 (6 bases). V was shortened by 4 bases and J by 4 bases, with 20 bases between the two germline ends. The CDR3 length is 16 residues. Per the germline V gene, CDR1 is SNHLY and CDR2 is FYNNEI. This chain's CDR3 is CASSAAMGLRLYEQYF. In DNA form, the CDR3 reads TGTGCCAGCAGTGCCGCAATGGGACTTCGCCTGTACGAGCAGTACTTC. Looking up the rest from reference TRBV2 and TRBJ2-7 gives the full variable domain: EPEVTQTPSHQVTQMGQEVILRCVPISNHLYFYWYRQILGQKVEFLVSFYNNEISEKSEIFDDQFSVERPDGSNFTLKIRSTKLEDSAMYFCASSAAMGLRLYEQYFGPGTRLTVT.

This clone was found once. This chain uses TRBV7-2 with TRBJ2-4; D is possibly TRBD1 (6 bases). CDR3 length: 16 residues. The germline CDR1 and CDR2 sequences are SGHTA and FQGNSA. Trimming stripped 5 bases from V and 7 bases from J, with 21 bases between. The CDR3 region has the DNA TGTGCCAGCAGCCGTGGACAGCTAACCCAGGGGAACATTCAGTACTTC. Its translation is CASSRGQLTQGNIQYF.

This chain links TRBV5-1 with TRBJ2-4; D is uncertain. In germline, CDR1 is SGHRS, CDR2 YFSETQ. This CDR3 spans 13 amino acids. V was shortened by 2 bases and J by 5 bases, with 8 bases between the two germline ends. This CDR3 reads CASSLTGQNIQYF. The CDR3 coding sequence is TGCGCCAGCAGCTTAACGGGTCAAAACATTCAGTACTTC.

This clone was observed once. The V gene is TRBV6-1, the J gene TRBJ1-1, with 8 bases matching TRBD1. The CDR3 has 15 amino acids. The V gene end was trimmed by 3 bases and the J gene end by 6 bases; junction bases not matched to a gene: 9. Germline CDR1 MNHNS, CDR2 SASEGT. CDR3 in amino acids: CASSDPGQGISEAFF. CDR3 DNA sequence: TGTGCCAGCAGTGACCCAGGACAGGGAATCTCTGAAGCTTTCTTT.

The chain carries TRBV10-3 and TRBJ2-6; no clear D. The CDR3 totals 16 residues. The V gene lost 4 bases and the J gene lost 7 bases, with 17 bases spanning the gap. Per the germline V gene, CDR1 is ENHRY and CDR2 is SYGVKD. The CDR3 DNA follows: TGTGCCATCAGTGGGACCCTTGGGTTTGGAGCCAACGTCCTGACTTTC. Its translation is CAISGTLGFGANVLTF.

The chain joins TRBV14 to TRBJ2-1; D is undetermined. Germline lookup yields CDR1 SGHDN and CDR2 FVKESK. CDR3 size: 14 residues. Trimming took off 2 bases at V and 5 bases at J, with 10 bases between the two ends. The chain's CDR3 is CASSQTRPDNEQFF. CDR3 nucleotide sequence: TGTGCCAGCAGCCAAACCCGGCCAGACAATGAGCAGTTCTTC.

The rearrangement links TRBV4-3 to TRBJ2-7; no firm D call. There are 13 residues in the CDR3. V dropped 4 bases and J dropped 4 bases, with 11 bases sitting between them. Germline V CDR1 and CDR2: LGHNA, YSLEER. The CDR3 DNA is TGCGCCAGCAGCCGGTCACCGCGGTACGAGCAGTACTTC. Translated: CASSRSPRYEQYF.

This clone was seen a single time. CDR3 sequence: CASRRLAGYYEQYF. In DNA form, the CDR3 reads TGTGCCAGCAGGAGACTAGCTGGCTACTACGAGCAGTACTTC. V usage is TRBV2 and J usage is TRBJ2-7, with 7 bases identical to TRBD2. Looked up from germline, CDR1 is SNHLY and CDR2 is FYNNEI. Unmatched junction bases numbered 8, after V lost 6 bases and J lost 3 bases. The CDR3 is 14 residues long.

V and J are TRBV5-1 and TRBJ1-6, with D perhaps matching TRBD1 (5 bases). The V and J ends lost 4 bases and 6 bases respectively, with 17 bases between them. The germline V gene has CDR1 SGHRS and CDR2 YFSETQ. The length of the CDR3 is 16 residues. CDR3 amino acids: CASSIQWGGLNSPLHF. DNA of the CDR3: TGCGCCAGCAGCATCCAGTGGGGGGGACTTAATTCACCCCTCCACTTT.